This T cell receptor beta chain is from a study of cytomegalovirus exposure and HLA in healthy donors. Across the study: The 120 validation repertoires, a later analysis reported, used the same platform as the 600 to 700 repertoires from the first cohort. Notes on the study in general: Listed as cytomegalovirus-associated were 150 or so TCR beta chains. The dataset shows that most TCR sequences were rare, while some public TCRs occurred in many donors.

This clone has a single count. What it recognizes is unknown. Germline CDR1 and CDR2: SEHNR and FQNEAQ (reference sequence). The CDR3 length is 13 residues. Trimming at V came to 5 bases and at J to 6 bases, leaving 6 bases not matched to a gene. The table came from immunoSEQ multiplex PCR; TCRdb's copy has only in-frame clones and leaves some out. The profile shows 20,000 to 25,000 clones, about 97% of them singletons. Sequencing was performed on PBMCs. V usage is TRBV7-9 and J usage is TRBJ2-7; 8 positions match TRBD1. This clonotype was obtained from a man between 25 and 39 years old in good health and CMV-seropositive. The CDR3 loop is CASSPPTGGEQYF. In DNA, the CDR3 is TGTGCCAGCAGCCCTCCAACAGGGGGCGAGCAGTACTTC.